The rows below give T cell receptor beta chains drawn from one sample of a study of blood T cell repertoires in COVID-19. Here immunoSEQ multiplex PCR was the method, and the copy in TCRdb shows in-frame clones only, minus some. The repertoire holds some 340,000 clones, with around 82% as singletons. The sequenced material came from peripheral blood. The receptors were gathered from a man aged 25-45 years with active or convalescent COVID-19. The CDR3 runs from the conserved cysteine through the conserved F or W. The D gene is left open where the match is weak. A row's size may be missing; if present it is once, few, many or a size class.

clone_size: -; j_call: TRBJ1-2; d_call: -; v_call: TRBV2; cdr3_nt: TGTGCCAGCAGTGAAGCGCTACGTCCGGGGGACTATGGCTACACCTTC; cdr3_aa: CASSEALRPGDYGYTF
clone_size: -; j_call: TRBJ1-3; d_call: -; v_call: TRBV5-4; cdr3_nt: TGTGCCAGCAGCCGGGGGGGACCCGGAAACACCATATATTTT; cdr3_aa: CASSRGGPGNTIYF
clone_size: few; j_call: TRBJ1-1; d_call: -; v_call: TRBV7-3; cdr3_nt: TGTGCCAGCAGCTTTCAGGGGACGAACACTGAAGCTTTCTTT; cdr3_aa: CASSFQGTNTEAFF
clone_size: -; j_call: TRBJ2-2; d_call: -; v_call: TRBV3-1/TRBV3-2; cdr3_nt: TGTGCCAGCAGCCACACCCCGGGACACCAGAACACCGGGGAGCTGTTTTTT; cdr3_aa: CASSHTPGHQNTGELFF
clone_size: -; j_call: TRBJ1-2; d_call: TRBD1; v_call: TRBV29-1; cdr3_nt: TGCAGCGTTGAAGATACGGACAGGGGCGATACAAACTATGGCTACACCTTC; cdr3_aa: CSVEDTDRGDTNYGYTF
clone_size: -; j_call: TRBJ2-2; d_call: -; v_call: TRBV7-2; cdr3_nt: TGTGCCAGCAGCTTAGGTGGGACTCTTACCGGGGAGCTGTTTTTT; cdr3_aa: CASSLGGTLTGELFF
clone_size: -; j_call: TRBJ2-3; d_call: -; v_call: TRBV6-5; cdr3_nt: TGTGCCAGCAGCCCCGGGGAGGTGTCCACAGATACGCAGTATTTT; cdr3_aa: CASSPGEVSTDTQYF
clone_size: -; j_call: TRBJ2-1; d_call: TRBD2; v_call: TRBV9; cdr3_nt: TGTGCCAGCAGCACGCCGACTAGCGGGAGCGCAATATTGTACAATGAGCAGTTCTTC; cdr3_aa: CASSTPTSGSAILYNEQFF
clone_size: -; j_call: TRBJ2-1; d_call: TRBD2; v_call: TRBV29-1; cdr3_nt: TGCAGCGGGCTAGCGGGGGGGCCTGGGAATGAGCAGTTCTTC; cdr3_aa: CSGLAGGPGNEQFF
clone_size: -; j_call: TRBJ1-1; d_call: -; v_call: TRBV11-2; cdr3_nt: TGTGCCAGCAGCTTATGGACAGTTACGAACACTGAAGCTTTCTTT; cdr3_aa: CASSLWTVTNTEAFF
clone_size: -; j_call: TRBJ2-3; d_call: TRBD2; v_call: TRBV4-1; cdr3_nt: TGCGCCAGCAGCCACCACGGGGGGACGCTAAGCACAGATACGCAGTATTTT; cdr3_aa: CASSHHGGTLSTDTQYF
clone_size: once; j_call: TRBJ1-2; d_call: TRBD1; v_call: TRBV28; cdr3_nt: TGTGCCAGCAGTTTTACAGGGGGCGGGGCAAGTGGCTACACCTTC; cdr3_aa: CASSFTGGGASGYTF
clone_size: once; j_call: TRBJ1-5; d_call: -; v_call: TRBV28; cdr3_nt: TGTGCCAGCAGTCCCTTCGACAGGTTTAATAGCAATCAGCCCCAGCATTTT; cdr3_aa: CASSPFDRFNSNQPQHF
clone_size: -; j_call: TRBJ2-4; d_call: TRBD2; v_call: TRBV9; cdr3_nt: TGTGCCAGCAGCCAGCGGGACTCACCATGGGCCAAAAACATTCAGTACTTC; cdr3_aa: CASSQRDSPWAKNIQYF
clone_size: -; j_call: TRBJ1-4; d_call: -; v_call: TRBV29-1; cdr3_nt: TGCAGCGTTGAGGGTGGCGGCGGGGCTAATGAAAAACTGTTTTTT; cdr3_aa: CSVEGGGGANEKLFF
clone_size: once; j_call: TRBJ1-6; d_call: -; v_call: TRBV7-9; cdr3_nt: TGTGCCAGCCCGGTGGCAGGGGATAATTCACCCCTCCACTTT; cdr3_aa: CASPVAGDNSPLHF
clone_size: -; j_call: TRBJ1-2; d_call: -; v_call: TRBV6-5; cdr3_nt: TGTGCCAGCCGAACAGGGTACGGCTACACCTTC; cdr3_aa: CASRTGYGYTF
clone_size: -; j_call: TRBJ1-5; d_call: -; v_call: TRBV4-1; cdr3_nt: TGCGCCAGCAGCCAAGAGGTGGCCGGCGGTCAGCCCCAGCATTTT; cdr3_aa: CASSQEVAGGQPQHF
clone_size: once; j_call: TRBJ2-7; d_call: TRBD2; v_call: TRBV19; cdr3_nt: TGTGCCAGTAGTATAGGTCCCCTCGGACTAGCGGGACCCAGCTCCTACGAGCAGTACTTC; cdr3_aa: CASSIGPLGLAGPSSYEQYF
clone_size: -; j_call: TRBJ1-5; d_call: -; v_call: TRBV21-1; cdr3_nt: TGTGCCAGCAGCAAAGGGACGGGACTTCTCTTCAATCAGCCCCAGCATTTT; cdr3_aa: CASSKGTGLLFNQPQHF
clone_size: once; j_call: TRBJ1-1; d_call: -; v_call: TRBV29-1; cdr3_nt: TGCAGCGTTGGGGCCAGACTAGGGGACACTGAAGCTTTCTTT; cdr3_aa: CSVGARLGDTEAFF
clone_size: few; j_call: TRBJ2-1; d_call: -; v_call: TRBV21-1; cdr3_nt: TGTGCCAGCAGCGGCCCTAATGAGCAGTTCTTC; cdr3_aa: CASSGPNEQFF
clone_size: many; j_call: TRBJ2-1; d_call: -; v_call: TRBV11-3; cdr3_nt: TGTGCCAGCAGCCCCCGAGGGGGTGAGGGGAACAATGAGCAGTTCTTC; cdr3_aa: CASSPRGGEGNNEQFF
clone_size: -; j_call: TRBJ1-3; d_call: -; v_call: TRBV7-9; cdr3_nt: TGTGCCAGCAGCGCCAGGGTAATGAGCTCTGGAAACACCATATATTTT; cdr3_aa: CASSARVMSSGNTIYF